This T cell receptor beta chain came from a study of T-cell reconstitution after alpha-beta-depleted transplantation in children. General study points: Surviving recipient T cells and thymic progenitors accounted for the high day-60 TCRbeta diversity observed in some patients. A year had passed since transplant, and T-cell counts and diversity by then came mostly from newly produced T cells. It was reported that alpha-beta T cells came from several hundred expanded graft clones (about two months after transplant).

A library of TCRbeta sequences, prepared with unique molecular identifiers, was generated. TCRdb analysed the PCR reads with MiXCR anew, one entry per CDR3 protein. The sample has 530,000 or so distinct CDR3 sequences; 27% are singletons. The CDR3 spans 15 residues. After removal of 1 base from V and 6 bases from J, the junction contained 4 bases not matched to a gene. Germline CDR1 is SGHRS and CDR2 is YFSETQ. This clonotype was picked up a small number of times. As yet, its antigen is unknown. The rearrangement uses TRBV5-1 and TRBJ2-1; 10 nucleotides line up with TRBD1. This sample comprised PBMCs, obtained before TCRalphabeta/CD19-depleted stem cell transplant. The sequence derives from a boy in the first two years of life with Wiskott-Aldrich syndrome, due to receive a stem cell transplant. In DNA form, the CDR3 reads TGCGCCAGCAGCTTGTTGGACAGGGGGGCCAATGAGCAGTTCTTC. Translated, it gives CASSLLDRGANEQFF.